Below, 6 T cell receptor beta chains from the same sample are listed, as sequenced in a study of vaccination and CD4 T cells after COVID-19. Regarding treatment: roughly 10-day PBMC culture with coronavirus spike peptide pools or control peptides (ViraFEST assay). Cultured CD4+ T cell DNA was sequenced using the Oncomine TCR Beta short-read assay. TCRdb independently ran MiXCR on the PCR reads; one entry per CDR3 protein. Of 8,000 to 10,000 distinct CDR3 sequences detected, about 59% appear once; the ten largest clones hold 20% to 30%. Antigens for these TCRs are unknown. What was sequenced was CD4+ T cells from blood, cultured in vitro. The receptor set was obtained from a human donor who had recovered from COVID-19.

In this sample, this clonotype turned up a few times. J is TRBJ1-6 and V is TRBV20-1, with 8 bases identical to TRBD1. The germline V gene has CDR1 DFQATT and CDR2 SNEGSKA (reference sequence). This CDR3 is 16 amino acids long. V trimming: 8 bases; J trimming: 6 bases; junction bases outside the gene matches: 15. CDR3 nucleotide sequence: TGCAGTCTGACAGGGGCCGCAATGGTCGGTAATTCACCCCTCCACTTT. Amino acid sequence: CSLTGAAMVGNSPLHF.

The rearrangement uses TRBV9 and TRBJ2-7; D is unresolved. Germline-derived CDR1 and CDR2 are SGDLS and YYNGEE. V was cut by 0 bases and J by 3 bases, with 16 bases left in between. The CDR3 is 16 amino acids. The CDR3 bases are TGTGCCAGCAGCGTAGGTCCCAAATTATCTGGCTACGAGCAGTACTTC. It translates to CASSVGPKLSGYEQYF.

V is TRBV5-1 and J is TRBJ1-5; D call uncertain. The CDR3 runs 13 residues. Trimming removed 0 bases from V and 4 bases from J, with 5 bases in between. The germline V gene has CDR1 SGHRS and CDR2 YFSETQ. The CDR3 nucleotides read TGCGCCAGCAGCTTGGACACTAATCAGCCCCAGCATTTT. Protein: CASSLDTNQPQHF. Using reference TRBV5-1 and TRBJ1-5 for the parts outside the CDR3, the full variable domain is KAGVTQTPRYLIKTRGQQVTLSCSPISGHRSVSWYQQTPGQGLQFLFEYFSETQRNKGNFPGRFSGRQFSNSRSEMNVSTLELGDSALYLCASSLDTNQPQHFGDGTRLSIL.

This chain links TRBV6-1 with TRBJ2-3; the match to TRBD2 covers 8 bases. Germline V lookup: CDR1 MNHNS, CDR2 SASEGT. The CDR3 totals 13 residues. The V and J ends lost 10 bases and 0 bases, in that order; junction bases with no gene match: 3. CDR3 bases: TGTGCCACCCGGGGGGGAAGCACAGATACGCAGTATTTT. It specifies CATRGGSTDTQYF.

This clonotype was detected once. At one boundary the junction diverges from the germline segment, which might be a read error. The genes are TRBV20-1 and TRBJ2-1; D is ambiguous. This CDR3 has 10 amino acids. CDR1 is DFQATT and CDR2 is SNEGSKA in the germline V gene (reference sequence). CDR3 sequence: CSARDNGQFF. CDR3 DNA sequence: TGCAGTGCTAGAGATAATGGGCAGTTCTTC.

This clonotype was detected once. V usage is TRBV28 and J usage is TRBJ2-1; the D gene is possibly TRBD1 (6 bases). CDR1 and CDR2 from the germline V gene are MDHEN and SYDVKM. Deletions cut 3 bases from V and 0 bases from J, with 15 bases between. The CDR3 loop spans 17 amino acids. In nucleotides, the CDR3 is TGTGCCAGCAGTTTGTGGACAGCGATCAGCTCCTACAATGAGCAGTTCTTC. Its protein is CASSLWTAISSYNEQFF.